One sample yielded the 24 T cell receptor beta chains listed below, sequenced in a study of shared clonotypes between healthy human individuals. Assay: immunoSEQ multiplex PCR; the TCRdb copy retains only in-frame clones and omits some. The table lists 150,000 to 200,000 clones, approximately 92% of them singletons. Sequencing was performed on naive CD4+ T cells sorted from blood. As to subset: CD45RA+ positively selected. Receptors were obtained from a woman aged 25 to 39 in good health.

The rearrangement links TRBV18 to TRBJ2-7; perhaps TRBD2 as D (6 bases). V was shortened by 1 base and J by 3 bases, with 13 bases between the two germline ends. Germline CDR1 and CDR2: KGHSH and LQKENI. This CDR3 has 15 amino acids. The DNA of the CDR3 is TGTGCCAGCTCACCACGGGGGGTACAAGGCTACGAGCAGTACTTC. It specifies CASSPRGVQGYEQYF. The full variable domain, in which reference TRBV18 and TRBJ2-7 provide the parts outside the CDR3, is NAGVMQNPRHLVRRRGQEARLRCSPMKGHSHVYWYRQLPEEGLKFMVYLQKENIIDESGMPKERFSAEFPKEGPSILRIQQVVRGDSAAYFCASSPRGVQGYEQYFGPGTRLTVT.

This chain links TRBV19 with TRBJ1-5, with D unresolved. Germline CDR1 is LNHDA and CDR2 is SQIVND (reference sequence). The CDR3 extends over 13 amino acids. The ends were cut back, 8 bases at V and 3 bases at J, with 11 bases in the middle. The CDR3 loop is CASGPTANQPQHF. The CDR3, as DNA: TGTGCCAGTGGGCCCACAGCCAATCAGCCCCAGCATTTT.

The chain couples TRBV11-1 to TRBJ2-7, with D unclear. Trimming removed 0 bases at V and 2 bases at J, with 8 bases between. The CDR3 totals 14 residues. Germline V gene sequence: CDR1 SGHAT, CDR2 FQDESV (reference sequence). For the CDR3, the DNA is TGTGCCAGCAGCTTAGCCCACGGTACCTACGAGCAGTACTTC. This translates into CASSLAHGTYEQYF.

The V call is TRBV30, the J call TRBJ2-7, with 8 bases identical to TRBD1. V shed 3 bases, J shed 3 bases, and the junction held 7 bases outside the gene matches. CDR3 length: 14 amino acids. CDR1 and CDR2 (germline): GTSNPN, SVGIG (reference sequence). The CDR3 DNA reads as TGTGCCTGGAGCCCCGGGACAGGTTACTACGAGCAGTACTTC. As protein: CAWSPGTGYYEQYF.

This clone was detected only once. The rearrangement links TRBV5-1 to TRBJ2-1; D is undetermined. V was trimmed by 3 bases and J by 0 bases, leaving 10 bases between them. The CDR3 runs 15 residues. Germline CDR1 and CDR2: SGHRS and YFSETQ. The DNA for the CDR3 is TGCGCCAGCAGCTCGAGGTGGAGCTCCTACAATGAGCAGTTCTTC. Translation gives CASSSRWSSYNEQFF.

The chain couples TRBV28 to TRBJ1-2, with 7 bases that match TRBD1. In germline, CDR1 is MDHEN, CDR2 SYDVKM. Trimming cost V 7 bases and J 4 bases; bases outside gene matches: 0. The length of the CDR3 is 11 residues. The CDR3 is CASTGGYGYTF. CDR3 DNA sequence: TGTGCCAGCACAGGGGGCTATGGCTACACCTTC.

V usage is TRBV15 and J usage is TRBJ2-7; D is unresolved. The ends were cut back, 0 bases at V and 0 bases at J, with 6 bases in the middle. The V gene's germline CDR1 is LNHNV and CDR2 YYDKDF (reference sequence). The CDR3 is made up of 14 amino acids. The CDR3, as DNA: TGTGCCACCAGCAGAGAGCGGAGCTCCTACGAGCAGTACTTC. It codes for CATSRERSSYEQYF.

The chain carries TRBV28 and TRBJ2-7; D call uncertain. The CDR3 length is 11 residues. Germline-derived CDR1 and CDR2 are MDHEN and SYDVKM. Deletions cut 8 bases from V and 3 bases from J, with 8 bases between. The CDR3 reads CASGESYEQYF. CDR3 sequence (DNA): TGTGCCAGCGGCGAGAGCTACGAGCAGTACTTC.

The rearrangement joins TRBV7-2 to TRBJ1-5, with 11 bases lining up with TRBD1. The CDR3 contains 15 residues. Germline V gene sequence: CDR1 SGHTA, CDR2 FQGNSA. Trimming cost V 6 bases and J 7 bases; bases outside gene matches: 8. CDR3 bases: TGTGCCAGCAGATCCCCCGGGACAGGGGGGCAGCCCCAGCATTTT. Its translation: CASRSPGTGGQPQHF.

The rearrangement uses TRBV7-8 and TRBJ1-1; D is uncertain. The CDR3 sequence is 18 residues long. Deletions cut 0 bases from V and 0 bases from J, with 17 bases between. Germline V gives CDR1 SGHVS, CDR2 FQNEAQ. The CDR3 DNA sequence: TGTGCCAGCAGCTTAGCGCTTCACGGGGTAGTTCTGAACACTGAAGCTTTCTTT. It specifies CASSLALHGVVLNTEAFF.

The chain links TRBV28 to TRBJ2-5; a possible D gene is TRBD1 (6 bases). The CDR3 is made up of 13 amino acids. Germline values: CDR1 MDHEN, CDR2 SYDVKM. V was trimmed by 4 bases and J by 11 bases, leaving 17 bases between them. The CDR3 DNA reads TGTGCCAGCAGTTCTCTTAGGGGGATAGAGCAGTACTTC. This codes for CASSSLRGIEQYF.

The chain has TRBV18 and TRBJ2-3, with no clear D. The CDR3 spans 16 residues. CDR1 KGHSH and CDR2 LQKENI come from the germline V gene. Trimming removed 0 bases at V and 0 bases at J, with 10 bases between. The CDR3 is CASSPPSSSSTDTQYF. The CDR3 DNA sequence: TGTGCCAGCTCACCACCGTCATCCTCTAGCACAGATACGCAGTATTTT. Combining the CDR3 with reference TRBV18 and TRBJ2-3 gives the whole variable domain NAGVMQNPRHLVRRRGQEARLRCSPMKGHSHVYWYRQLPEEGLKFMVYLQKENIIDESGMPKERFSAEFPKEGPSILRIQQVVRGDSAAYFCASSPPSSSSTDTQYFGPGTRLTVL.

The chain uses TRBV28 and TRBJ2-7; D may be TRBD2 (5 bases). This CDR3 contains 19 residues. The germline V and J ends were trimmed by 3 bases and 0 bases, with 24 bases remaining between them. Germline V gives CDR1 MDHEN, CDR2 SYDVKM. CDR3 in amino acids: CASSFPLGSGLFSSYEQYF. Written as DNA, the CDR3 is TGTGCCAGCAGTTTCCCGCTTGGGAGCGGACTCTTCTCCTCCTACGAGCAGTACTTC.

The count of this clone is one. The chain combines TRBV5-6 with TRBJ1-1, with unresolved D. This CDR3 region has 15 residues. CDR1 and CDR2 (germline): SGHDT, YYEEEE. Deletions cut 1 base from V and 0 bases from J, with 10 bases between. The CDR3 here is CASSLFAGVNTEAFF. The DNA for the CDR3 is TGTGCCAGCAGCTTGTTTGCAGGCGTGAACACTGAAGCTTTCTTT.

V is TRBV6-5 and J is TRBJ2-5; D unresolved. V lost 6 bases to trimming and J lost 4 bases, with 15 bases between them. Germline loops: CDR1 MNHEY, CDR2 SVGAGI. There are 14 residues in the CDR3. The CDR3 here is CASSRFASAETQYF. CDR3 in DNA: TGTGCCAGCAGCCGGTTTGCATCAGCAGAGACCCAGTACTTC.

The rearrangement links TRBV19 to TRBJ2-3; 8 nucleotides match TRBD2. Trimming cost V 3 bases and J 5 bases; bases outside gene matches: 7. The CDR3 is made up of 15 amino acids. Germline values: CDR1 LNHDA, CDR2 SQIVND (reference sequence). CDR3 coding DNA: TGTGCCAGTAGTATTTTGGCGGGAGGACGAGATACGCAGTATTTT. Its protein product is CASSILAGGRDTQYF.

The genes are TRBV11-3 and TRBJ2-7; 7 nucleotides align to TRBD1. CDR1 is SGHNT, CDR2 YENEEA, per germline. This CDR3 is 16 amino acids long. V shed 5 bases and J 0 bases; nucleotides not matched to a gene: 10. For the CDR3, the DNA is TGTGCCAGCAGCCCCCACCTACAGGGGAGCTCCTACGAGCAGTACTTC. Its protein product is CASSPHLQGSSYEQYF.

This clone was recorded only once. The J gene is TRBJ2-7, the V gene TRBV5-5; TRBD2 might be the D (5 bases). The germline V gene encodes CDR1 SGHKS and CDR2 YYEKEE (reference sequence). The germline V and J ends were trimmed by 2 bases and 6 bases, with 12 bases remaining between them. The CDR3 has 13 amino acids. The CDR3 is CASSLRGQSEQYF. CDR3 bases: TGTGCCAGCAGCTTAAGAGGGCAAAGCGAGCAGTACTTC.

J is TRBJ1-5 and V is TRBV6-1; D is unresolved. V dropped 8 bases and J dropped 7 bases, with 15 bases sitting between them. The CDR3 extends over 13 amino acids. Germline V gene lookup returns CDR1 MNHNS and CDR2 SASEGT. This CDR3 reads CASAIPLGQPQHF. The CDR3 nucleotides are TGTGCCAGCGCTATCCCCCTAGGCCAGCCCCAGCATTTT.

This CDR3 is CASSEVGLELPEQYF. CDR3 nucleotide sequence: TGTGCCAGCAGTGAAGTAGGACTAGAGCTCCCCGAGCAGTACTTC. The chain couples TRBV28 to TRBJ2-7; 7 nucleotides match TRBD2. The CDR3 loop spans 15 amino acids. Trimming took 5 bases from V and 6 from J; bases not matched to a gene: 13. Per germline, CDR1 MDHEN and CDR2 SYDVKM.

CDR3 amino acids: CASSLIPDRVGYTF. CDR3 in DNA: TGTGCCAGCAGTCTTATCCCGGACAGGGTTGGCTACACCTTC. The chain carries TRBV28 and TRBJ1-2, with 8 bases lining up with TRBD1. Germline CDR1 MDHEN, CDR2 SYDVKM. This CDR3 spans 14 amino acids. The V segment lost 5 bases and the J segment 7 bases; nucleotides outside the gene matches: 9.

The CDR3, as DNA: TGTGCCAGCTCACCCGAGCAAGGGACCTACAATGAGCAGTTCTTC. This translates into CASSPEQGTYNEQFF. V is TRBV18 and J is TRBJ2-1; no clear D. Deletions cut 3 bases from V and 2 bases from J, with 11 bases between. The germline gives CDR1 KGHSH, CDR2 LQKENI. CDR3 length: 15 amino acids.

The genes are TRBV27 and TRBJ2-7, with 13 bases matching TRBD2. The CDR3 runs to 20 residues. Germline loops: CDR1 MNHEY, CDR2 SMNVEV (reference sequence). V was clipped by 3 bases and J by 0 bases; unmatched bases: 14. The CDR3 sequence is CASSFQANPGLAGSSYEQYF. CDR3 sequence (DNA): TGTGCCAGCAGTTTTCAGGCGAATCCGGGACTAGCGGGAAGCTCCTACGAGCAGTACTTC.

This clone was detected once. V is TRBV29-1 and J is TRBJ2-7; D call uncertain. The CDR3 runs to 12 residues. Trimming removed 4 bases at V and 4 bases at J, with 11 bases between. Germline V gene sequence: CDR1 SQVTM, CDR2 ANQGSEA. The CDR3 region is CSVASDVYEQYF. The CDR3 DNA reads TGCAGCGTTGCCTCGGACGTTTACGAGCAGTACTTC.